These T cell receptor beta chains were read from a single sample in a study of immune cell composition in non-small cell lung cancer. The table came from immunoSEQ multiplex PCR; TCRdb's copy has only in-frame clones and leaves some out. The sample includes about 7,600 clones, roughly three quarters of them seen just once. The specimen sequenced was lung tumor tissue. The origin of the receptors is a human donor with non-small cell lung cancer. The CDR3 runs from the conserved cysteine through the conserved F or W. A D gene is named only where the DNA matches it firmly. Size tells how often a clone was seen (once, few, many) or the class of an expanded clone, and some rows leave it out.

cdr3_nt: TGTGCCACCAGCAGAGTGGGCGGCTCTGGGGCCAACGTCCTGACTTTC
cdr3_aa: CATSRVGGSGANVLTF
j_call: TRBJ2-6
v_call: TRBV15
clone_size: .
d_call: .

cdr3_nt: TGTGCCAGCAGCTTAAGGCAGATGAACAATGAGCAGTTCTTC
cdr3_aa: CASSLRQMNNEQFF
j_call: TRBJ2-1
v_call: TRBV7-2
clone_size: .
d_call: .

cdr3_nt: TGTGCCAGCAGCTCCGGGACAGGGGCGAACACCGGGGAGCTGTTTTTT
cdr3_aa: CASSSGTGANTGELFF
j_call: TRBJ2-2
v_call: TRBV28
clone_size: .
d_call: TRBD1

cdr3_nt: TGTGCCAGTAGTAGGGACCTTAACCCCTATGGCTACACCTTC
cdr3_aa: CASSRDLNPYGYTF
j_call: TRBJ1-2
v_call: TRBV19
clone_size: .
d_call: .

cdr3_nt: TGTGCCAGTAGTGGACAGGGACGTGAAAAACTGTTTTTT
cdr3_aa: CASSGQGREKLFF
j_call: TRBJ1-4
v_call: TRBV19
clone_size: .
d_call: TRBD1

cdr3_nt: TGTGCCAGCAGCTTTTTGGGCAAGGGGGAGCAGTACTTC
cdr3_aa: CASSFLGKGEQYF
j_call: TRBJ2-7
v_call: TRBV5-6
clone_size: once
d_call: .

cdr3_nt: TGTGCCAGCTCTCAAGACACGACGAAAGAGACCCAGTACTTC
cdr3_aa: CASSQDTTKETQYF
j_call: TRBJ2-5
v_call: TRBV18
clone_size: .
d_call: .

cdr3_nt: TGTGCCAGTAGCCGGACAGGGGAAGGCTACGGCTACACCTTC
cdr3_aa: CASSRTGEGYGYTF
j_call: TRBJ1-2
v_call: TRBV19
clone_size: .
d_call: TRBD1

cdr3_nt: TGTGCCATCAGTGAAAGGTCGGGGCAAGAGACCCAGTACTTC
cdr3_aa: CAISERSGQETQYF
j_call: TRBJ2-5
v_call: TRBV10-3
clone_size: .
d_call: .

cdr3_nt: TGTGCCAGCAGTGATAGCGGGGGAACCGGGGAGCTGTTTTTT
cdr3_aa: CASSDSGGTGELFF
j_call: TRBJ2-2
v_call: TRBV25-1
clone_size: few
d_call: TRBD2

cdr3_nt: TGTGCCAGCGGGGACAGGGGGCAAGAGACCCAGTACTTC
cdr3_aa: CASGDRGQETQYF
j_call: TRBJ2-5
v_call: TRBV6-1
clone_size: .
d_call: TRBD1

cdr3_nt: TGTGCCAGCAGCTCTAGCGGAAACTTTAACACCGGGGAGCTGTTTTTT
cdr3_aa: CASSSSGNFNTGELFF
j_call: TRBJ2-2
v_call: TRBV5-5
clone_size: .
d_call: TRBD2

cdr3_nt: TGTGCCAGCAGCTCGGGCCAAGTCGGAGAAGCTTTCTTT
cdr3_aa: CASSSGQVGEAFF
j_call: TRBJ1-1
v_call: TRBV11-2
clone_size: .
d_call: .

cdr3_nt: TGTGCCAGCAGTTACTCGCTGTCGGGCACTGAAGCTTTCTTT
cdr3_aa: CASSYSLSGTEAFF
j_call: TRBJ1-1
v_call: TRBV6-5
clone_size: .
d_call: .

cdr3_nt: TGTGCCAGCAGCCCAACTAGCGGGGGGGCCGGGGAGCTGTTTTTT
cdr3_aa: CASSPTSGGAGELFF
j_call: TRBJ2-2
v_call: TRBV11-2
clone_size: .
d_call: TRBD2

cdr3_nt: TGTGCCAGCAGTCAGGGACAGGACTATGGCTACACCTTC
cdr3_aa: CASSQGQDYGYTF
j_call: TRBJ1-2
v_call: TRBV7-2
clone_size: .
d_call: TRBD1

cdr3_nt: TGTGCCAGCAGCCTTCCCACTCAGGGGCGGGGGGACTACAATGAGCAGTTCTTC
cdr3_aa: CASSLPTQGRGDYNEQFF
j_call: TRBJ2-1
v_call: TRBV11-2
clone_size: once
d_call: TRBD2

cdr3_nt: TGTGCCACTAGCGGGGTGAGGCAAGAGACCCAGTACTTC
cdr3_aa: CATSGVRQETQYF
j_call: TRBJ2-5
v_call: TRBV6-1
clone_size: .
d_call: TRBD2

cdr3_nt: TGTGCCACCAGCAGAGATACGGGGGGAATGAACACTGAAGCTTTCTTT
cdr3_aa: CATSRDTGGMNTEAFF
j_call: TRBJ1-1
v_call: TRBV15
clone_size: .
d_call: .

cdr3_nt: TGTGCCAGCAGCTTTAACAGGGGAGCTGCCGCAGATACGCAGTATTTT
cdr3_aa: CASSFNRGAAADTQYF
j_call: TRBJ2-3
v_call: TRBV5-6
clone_size: .
d_call: TRBD1

cdr3_nt: TGTGCCAGCAGCCAAGATGTGGTAGCGGGGACCTCCTACGAGCAGTACTTC
cdr3_aa: CASSQDVVAGTSYEQYF
j_call: TRBJ2-7
v_call: TRBV4-2
clone_size: .
d_call: TRBD2

cdr3_nt: TGTGCCAGCAGCTTCGGGACATCAGAGACCCAGTACTTC
cdr3_aa: CASSFGTSETQYF
j_call: TRBJ2-5
v_call: TRBV11-3
clone_size: .
d_call: .

cdr3_nt: TGCGCCAGCAGCTTGGGTGGAGACAATCAGCCCCAGCATTTT
cdr3_aa: CASSLGGDNQPQHF
j_call: TRBJ1-5
v_call: TRBV5-1
clone_size: .
d_call: .

cdr3_nt: TGTGCCAGCAGCTTGCACGGGGGGGCCGAACAGCCCCAGCATTTT
cdr3_aa: CASSLHGGAEQPQHF
j_call: TRBJ1-5
v_call: TRBV11-2
clone_size: few
d_call: .

cdr3_nt: TGTGCCAGCAGCGGACAGGGAGATCAGCCCCAGCATTTT
cdr3_aa: CASSGQGDQPQHF
j_call: TRBJ1-5
v_call: TRBV5-5
clone_size: few
d_call: TRBD1

cdr3_nt: TGTGCCAGCAGCCCCCGGGACTACGTCCGTACGCAGTATTTT
cdr3_aa: CASSPRDYVRTQYF
j_call: TRBJ2-3
v_call: TRBV7-6
clone_size: once
d_call: TRBD2

cdr3_nt: TGTGCCAGCACTAGGGACAGAGACGAAAAACTGTTTTTT
cdr3_aa: CASTRDRDEKLFF
j_call: TRBJ1-4
v_call: TRBV6-5
clone_size: .
d_call: TRBD1

cdr3_nt: TGTGCCAGCAGCCCCCGGACAGGGGAGGCTGAAAAACTGTTTTTT
cdr3_aa: CASSPRTGEAEKLFF
j_call: TRBJ1-4
v_call: TRBV9
clone_size: .
d_call: TRBD1

cdr3_nt: TGTGCCAGCAGCGTAGATTTTAATGAAAAACTGTTTTTT
cdr3_aa: CASSVDFNEKLFF
j_call: TRBJ1-4
v_call: TRBV9
clone_size: .
d_call: .

cdr3_nt: TGTGCCAGCAGCTTAGATGGCGGGGGGACGAGAGATACGCAGTATTTT
cdr3_aa: CASSLDGGGTRDTQYF
j_call: TRBJ2-3
v_call: TRBV11-3
clone_size: .
d_call: TRBD2

cdr3_nt: TGTGCCTGGAGCCGCGGGAGTCTGGACACTGAAGCTTTCTTT
cdr3_aa: CAWSRGSLDTEAFF
j_call: TRBJ1-1
v_call: TRBV30
clone_size: .
d_call: .

cdr3_nt: TGTGCCAGCAGTTTAGATCAGGACCAGGGAACCTTC
cdr3_aa: CASSLDQDQGTF
j_call: TRBJ1-2
v_call: TRBV6-5
clone_size: once
d_call: .

cdr3_nt: TGTGCCAGCAGCGTCTCCCCGAAGTTGAGTCCCTATGGCTACACCTTC
cdr3_aa: CASSVSPKLSPYGYTF
j_call: TRBJ1-2
v_call: TRBV13
clone_size: .
d_call: .

cdr3_nt: TGTGCCAGCTTTTCCGCCGGGACAGGGACCTCCGAGCAGTACTTC
cdr3_aa: CASFSAGTGTSEQYF
j_call: TRBJ2-7
v_call: TRBV6-6
clone_size: .
d_call: TRBD1

cdr3_nt: TGCAGCGTTGTTCGGGGTGCTAACTATGGCTACACCTTC
cdr3_aa: CSVVRGANYGYTF
j_call: TRBJ1-2
v_call: TRBV29-1
clone_size: .
d_call: .

cdr3_nt: TGCGCCAGCAGCCAAGATCTCGTTCTAGCGGGGGGGCCGCGTGAGCAGTTCTTC
cdr3_aa: CASSQDLVLAGGPREQFF
j_call: TRBJ2-1
v_call: TRBV4-3
clone_size: .
d_call: TRBD2

cdr3_nt: TGTGCCTGGAGTGTCGTAACAGGGGGTCAGCCCCAGCATTTT
cdr3_aa: CAWSVVTGGQPQHF
j_call: TRBJ1-5
v_call: TRBV30
clone_size: .
d_call: TRBD1

cdr3_nt: TGTGCCTGGAGTCCATTAGTAGCGGGGGACGGAGAGACCCAGTACTTC
cdr3_aa: CAWSPLVAGDGETQYF
j_call: TRBJ2-5
v_call: TRBV30
clone_size: once
d_call: TRBD2

cdr3_nt: TGTGCCAGCAGCTTGGAAAGCTTTTTAGATCAAGAGACCCAGTACTTC
cdr3_aa: CASSLESFLDQETQYF
j_call: TRBJ2-5
v_call: TRBV5-5
clone_size: .
d_call: .

cdr3_nt: TGTGCCAGCAGTACACCCGGGACAGGGGTCGAGCAGTACTTC
cdr3_aa: CASSTPGTGVEQYF
j_call: TRBJ2-7
v_call: TRBV6-5
clone_size: once
d_call: TRBD1

cdr3_nt: TGTGCCAGCAGCCTGTTGGGGGGCGGAACAGATACGCAGTATTTT
cdr3_aa: CASSLLGGGTDTQYF
j_call: TRBJ2-3
v_call: TRBV7-2
clone_size: .
d_call: .

cdr3_nt: TGCGCCAGCAGCCCGGGACAGGGGACCGGGGAGCTGTTTTTT
cdr3_aa: CASSPGQGTGELFF
j_call: TRBJ2-2
v_call: TRBV5-1
clone_size: .
d_call: TRBD1

cdr3_nt: TGTGCCAGCAGCTTAGTCCAGGGCTCCGATACGCAGTATTTT
cdr3_aa: CASSLVQGSDTQYF
j_call: TRBJ2-3
v_call: TRBV11-2
clone_size: .
d_call: .

cdr3_nt: TGTGCCAGCAGCCAAGATCGCAGGGGGCGTGACGGCAATCAGCCCCAGCATTTT
cdr3_aa: CASSQDRRGRDGNQPQHF
j_call: TRBJ1-5
v_call: TRBV4-2
clone_size: .
d_call: TRBD1

cdr3_nt: TGTGCCAGCAGCTTAGAGACGACAGGGATCGGAGCTTTCTTT
cdr3_aa: CASSLETTGIGAFF
j_call: TRBJ1-1
v_call: TRBV11-2
clone_size: .
d_call: TRBD1

cdr3_nt: TGTGCCAGCAGCCCAGGGACCTCCCAAATCTACGAGCAGTACTTC
cdr3_aa: CASSPGTSQIYEQYF
j_call: TRBJ2-7
v_call: TRBV7-9
clone_size: .
d_call: .

cdr3_nt: TGTGCCAGCAAAAAAACAGGGGTCGGGGAGGAGACCCAGTACTTC
cdr3_aa: CASKKTGVGEETQYF
j_call: TRBJ2-5
v_call: TRBV28
clone_size: .
d_call: TRBD1

cdr3_nt: TGTGCCTGGAGTGTAGGCATCTATGGCTACACCTTC
cdr3_aa: CAWSVGIYGYTF
j_call: TRBJ1-2
v_call: TRBV30
clone_size: .
d_call: .

cdr3_nt: TGCGCCAGCAGCTTGGAAGGAGGGGGGGGCAATCAGCCCCAGCATTTT
cdr3_aa: CASSLEGGGGNQPQHF
j_call: TRBJ1-5
v_call: TRBV5-1
clone_size: once
d_call: .

cdr3_nt: TGTGCCAGCTCACCAGGGACAGGCCCTACGAATGAGCAGTTCTTC
cdr3_aa: CASSPGTGPTNEQFF
j_call: TRBJ2-1
v_call: TRBV18
clone_size: once
d_call: TRBD1

cdr3_nt: TGTGCCAGCAGCTTAGAAGGTCAGGGTGTGGACGAGCAGTACTTC
cdr3_aa: CASSLEGQGVDEQYF
j_call: TRBJ2-7
v_call: TRBV7-3
clone_size: .
d_call: .